The sequence of this T cell receptor beta chain was determined in a study of blood T cells in healthy people across ages. The study, taken as a whole, reports: Long-lived donors exceeded aged donors in naive CD4+ cells and diversity.

Ranging in age from roughly 6 to 100, the donors were healthy Caucasian individuals from Russia. Researchers collected approximately 9.5 milliliters of peripheral blood from every single donor. Isolating PBMCs gave at least 6.5 million of these cells per sample. The length of the CDR3 is 15 residues. The V gene's germline CDR1 is DFQATT and CDR2 SNEGSKA (reference sequence). After removal of 3 bases from V and 3 bases from J, the junction contained 6 bases not matched to a gene. Note on this clonotype: What it binds is not known. A single base separates this from a much larger clone, so it may be a read error.

It was with a sample-barcoded 5' primer and a J-beta primer mix that a second PCR of about 7 to 12 cycles was run. TCRdb re-analysed the 5' RACE reads in MiXCR, keeping a single row per CDR3 protein. The sample contains some 1.4 million distinct CDR3 sequences, 42% of which appear only once. The sequence came from a young woman in good health. Material: blood. The chain recombines TRBV20-1 with TRBJ2-3, with 10 nucleotides matching TRBD2. The CDR3 sequence: CSASSSGGLTDTQYF. In nucleotides, the CDR3 is TGCAGTGCTAGCTCTAGCGGGGGTCTGACAGATACGCAGTATTTT.